This TCR beta chain was recorded in a study of T cell responses to AZD1222 COVID-19 vaccine (dated by TCRdb to about 2021). Regarding the research as a whole: AZD1222 recipients with second doses at about 4 weeks or about 12 weeks were pooled, because spike-specific TCR depth and breadth did not differ between schedules. TCR sequencing covered roughly 230 trial participants: approximately 200 given two doses of AZD1222 and around 25 given two doses of MenACWY control vaccine. Enrollment into the trials was organized by age into subgroups of 18-55, 56-69 and 70-plus years, and those subgroups contained roughly 150, 30 and 60 TCR-sequenced participants, respectively.

The CDR3 regions of human TCRbeta chains were subjected to immunosequencing. In the authors' own workflow: TCRs in the repertoires were compared against a reference library of SARS-CoV-2-specific TCRs that had been generated with the MIRA antigen-specificity platform. Breadth was defined as the fraction of unique TCRs that were SARS-CoV-2-associated. Depth was defined as the fraction of total T cells that were SARS-CoV-2-associated. Using the MIRA data, every spike-specific TCR was mapped to the spike region that the TCR reacted to and assigned to either a CD4 or a CD8 class. Log10-transformed breadth and depth values were compared by one-way ANOVA with Sidak's multiple comparisons tests. In TCRdb, the immuneACCESS table is reduced to in-frame sequences with V and J assigned. These tables do not hold every clone; where another copy was compared, an unresolved V gene accounts for under half, and the others remain unexplained. Clonal size and the V and J genes are those of that table, whereas D and trimming came from the DNA. A total of 95,000 to 150,000 clones appear in this sample, around nine tenths of them only once. The ten largest clonotypes hold around 1.8% of the sample.

About this clone: Which antigen it targets is not known. Per-nucleotide qualities are absent, and no much larger clonotype sits a single base away. Distinct nucleotide sequences in the sample also encode this CDR3.

Study-wide conclusions, independent of this receptor: Most participants were white British and females outnumbered males, and the authors suggested that clonal diversity may have been underestimated. Conclusions about previously exposed vaccinees are limited because only six or seven AZD1222 recipients were SARS-CoV-2 seropositive at baseline. A significant rise in spike-specific TCR breadth and depth was observed after two AZD1222 doses relative to day 0 and relative to MenACWY recipients. Vaccine-associated CD4 TCRs spanned the whole spike protein, with dominant responses in regions 160-218 and 743-854. Epitopes outside the regions mutated in the B.1.351 and B.1.1.7 variants were reportedly recognized by nearly half of the unique spike-specific TCRs. Because no day 14 peak-response samples were available, repertoires were characterized only after the peak T cell response. The 56-69-year group was small, and its depth increase did not reach significance, likely because of low power.

Taken with the paper, the label for time point translates to: baseline before first vaccination. Vaccinee samples were obtained from the UK trials COV001 and COV002, which included a single-blind randomized controlled phase 2/3 trial of AZD1222 (ChAdOx1 nCoV-19) in healthy adults. Trial participant PBMC samples were collected at day 0 and day 28 after the second dose for TCRbeta chain sequencing. V drops 1 base and J drops 5 bases, leaving 2 bases in between. The CDR3 starts with the cysteine, ends with the phenylalanine, and has 11 residues. Just the 33-base CDR3 DNA is kept, in frame starting at base 1.

The specimen was peripheral blood, collected on day 0 of AZD1222 vaccination. The sequence came from an adult in good health. Recombination connected TRBV12-3 or TRBV12-4 to TRBJ1-2, with no confident D gene call. The CDR3 amino acid sequence is: CASSLGYGYTF. Read as DNA, the sequence is TGTGCCAGCAGTTTAGGATATGGCTACACCTTC.